This TCR beta chain emerged from a study of cytomegalovirus exposure and HLA in healthy donors. Note on this clone: Its antigen remains unidentified.

The protocol was immunoSEQ multiplex PCR, while the TCRdb copy is restricted to in-frame clones and leaves out a portion. Among about 240,000 clones listed, around 88% were seen once. V shed 2 bases, J shed 5 bases, and the junction held 4 bases outside the gene matches. CDR3 length equals 14 residues. Germline V lookup: CDR1 SGHDT, CDR2 YYEEEE. Study results and caveats: The TCR clusters that emerged in the first cohort tended, a later analysis found, to co-occur in the 120 or so validation repertoires. In vitro data verified three CMV-associated chains as specific for CMV antigens. Cytomegalovirus-associated status was assigned to some 180 TCR beta chains.

Sequencing used PBMCs. This rearrangement joins TRBV5-6 to TRBJ2-5, with 9 nucleotides matching TRBD2. The source is a woman in her 30s in good health and CMV-seropositive. CDR3 bases: TGTGCCAGCAGCTTCGGGACTAGCATGGAGACCCAGTACTTC. Translating gives CASSFGTSMETQYF. The full variable domain, its missing parts supplied by reference TRBV5-6 and TRBJ2-5, is DAGVTQSPTHLIKTRGQQVTLRCSPKSGHDTVSWYQQALGQGPQFIFQYYEEEERQRGNFPDRFSGHQFPNYSSELNVNALLLGDSALYLCASSFGTSMETQYFGPGTRLLVL.